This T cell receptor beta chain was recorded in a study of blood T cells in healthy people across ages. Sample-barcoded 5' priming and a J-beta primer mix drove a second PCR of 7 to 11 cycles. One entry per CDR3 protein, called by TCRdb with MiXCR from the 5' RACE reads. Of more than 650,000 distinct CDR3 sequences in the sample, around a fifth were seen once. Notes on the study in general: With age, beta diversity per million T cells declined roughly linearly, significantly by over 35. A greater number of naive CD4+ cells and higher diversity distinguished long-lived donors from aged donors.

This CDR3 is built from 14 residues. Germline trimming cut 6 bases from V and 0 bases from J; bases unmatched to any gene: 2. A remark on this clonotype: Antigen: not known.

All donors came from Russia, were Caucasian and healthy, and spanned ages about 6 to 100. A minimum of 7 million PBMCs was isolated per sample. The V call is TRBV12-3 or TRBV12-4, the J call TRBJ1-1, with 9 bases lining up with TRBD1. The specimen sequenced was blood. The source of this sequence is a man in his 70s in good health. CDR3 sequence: CASSYRGLNTEAFF. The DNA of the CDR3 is TGTGCCAGCAGCTACAGGGGGCTGAACACTGAAGCTTTCTTT.